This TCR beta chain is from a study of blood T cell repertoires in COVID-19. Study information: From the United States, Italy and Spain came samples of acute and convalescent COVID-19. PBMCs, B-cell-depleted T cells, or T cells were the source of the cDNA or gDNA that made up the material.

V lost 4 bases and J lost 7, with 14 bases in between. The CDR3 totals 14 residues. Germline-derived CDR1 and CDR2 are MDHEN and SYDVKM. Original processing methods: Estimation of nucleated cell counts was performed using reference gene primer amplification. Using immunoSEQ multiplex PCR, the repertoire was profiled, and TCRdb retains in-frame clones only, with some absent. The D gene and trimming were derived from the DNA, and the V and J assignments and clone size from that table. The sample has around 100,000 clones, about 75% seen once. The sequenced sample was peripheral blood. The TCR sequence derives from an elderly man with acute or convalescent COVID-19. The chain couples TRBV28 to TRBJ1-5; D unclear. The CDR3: CASSSERVWQPQHF. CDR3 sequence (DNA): TGTGCCAGCAGTTCCGAGAGGGTATGGCAGCCCCAGCATTTT.